This T cell receptor (beta chain) was profiled in a study of blood T cell repertoires in COVID-19. Study information: COVID-19 samples from acute and convalescent phases originated in the United States, Italy and Spain. Nucleic acid was either cDNA or gDNA, and it came from T cells, B-cell-depleted T cells, or PBMCs.

This clone was recorded once. The authors' processing: It was from reference gene primer amplification that nucleated cell counts were estimated. Sequenced by immunoSEQ multiplex PCR; TCRdb stores in-frame clones only, minus some. V and J calls and clone size are those listed in that table; D and trimming were worked out from the DNA. Of around 180,000 clones detected, roughly four fifths appear once; the ten largest clones hold about 1.5%. V was shortened by 6 bases and J by 1 base, with 9 bases between the two germline ends. CDR3 length equals 13 residues. Germline V gene sequence: CDR1 SGHTA, CDR2 FQGNSA.

This chain uses TRBV7-2 with TRBJ2-5; tentative D call: TRBD1 (6 bases). The source material was peripheral blood. This clonotype was sampled from a human donor in a cohort sampled during active COVID-19. The CDR3 sequence: CASRNRAQETQYF. Written as DNA, the CDR3 is TGTGCCAGCAGAAACAGGGCCCAAGAGACCCAGTACTTC. Supplemented by reference TRBV7-2 and TRBJ2-5, the full variable domain reads GAGVSQSPSNKVTEKGKDVELRCDPISGHTALYWYRQSLGQGLEFLIYFQGNSAPDKSGLPSDRFSAERTGGSVSTLTIQRTQQEDSAVYLCASRNRAQETQYFGPGTRLLVL.